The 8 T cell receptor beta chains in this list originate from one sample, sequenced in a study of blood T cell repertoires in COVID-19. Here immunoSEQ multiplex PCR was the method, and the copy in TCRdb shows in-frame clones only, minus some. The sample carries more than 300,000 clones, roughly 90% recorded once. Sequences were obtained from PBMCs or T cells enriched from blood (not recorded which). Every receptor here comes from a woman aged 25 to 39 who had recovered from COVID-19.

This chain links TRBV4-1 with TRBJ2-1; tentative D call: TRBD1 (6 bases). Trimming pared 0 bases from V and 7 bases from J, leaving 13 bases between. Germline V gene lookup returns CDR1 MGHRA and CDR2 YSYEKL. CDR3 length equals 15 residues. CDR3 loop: CASSQEGRQANEQFF. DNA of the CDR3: TGCGCCAGCAGCCAAGAAGGGCGACAGGCGAATGAGCAGTTCTTC.

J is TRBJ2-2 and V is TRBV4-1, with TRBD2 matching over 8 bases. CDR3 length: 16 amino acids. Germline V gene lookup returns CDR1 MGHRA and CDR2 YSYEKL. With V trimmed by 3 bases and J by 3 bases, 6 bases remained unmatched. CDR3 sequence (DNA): TGCGCCAGCAGCCAGGGAGCGGGAGCTTACACCGGGGAGCTGTTTTTT. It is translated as CASSQGAGAYTGELFF.

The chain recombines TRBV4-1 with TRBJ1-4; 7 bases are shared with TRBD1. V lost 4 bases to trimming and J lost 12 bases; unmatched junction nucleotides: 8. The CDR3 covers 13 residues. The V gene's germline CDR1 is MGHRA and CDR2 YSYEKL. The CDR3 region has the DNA TGCGCCAGCAGCCTCAGCCGGGACAGAGAACTGTTTTTT. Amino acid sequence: CASSLSRDRELFF.

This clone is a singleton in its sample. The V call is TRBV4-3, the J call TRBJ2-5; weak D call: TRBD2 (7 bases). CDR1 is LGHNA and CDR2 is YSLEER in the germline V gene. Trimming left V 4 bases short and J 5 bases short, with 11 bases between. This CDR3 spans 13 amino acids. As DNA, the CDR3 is TGCGCCAGCAGCCGGACTAGGGGGGAGACCCAGTACTTC. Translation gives CASSRTRGETQYF.

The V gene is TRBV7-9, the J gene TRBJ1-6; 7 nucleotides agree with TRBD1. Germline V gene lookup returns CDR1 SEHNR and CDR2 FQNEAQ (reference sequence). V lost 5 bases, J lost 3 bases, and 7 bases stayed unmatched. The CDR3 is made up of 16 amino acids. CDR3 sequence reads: CASSVGRDSYNSPLHF. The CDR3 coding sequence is TGTGCCAGCAGCGTGGGCCGGGACAGCTATAATTCACCCCTCCACTTT.

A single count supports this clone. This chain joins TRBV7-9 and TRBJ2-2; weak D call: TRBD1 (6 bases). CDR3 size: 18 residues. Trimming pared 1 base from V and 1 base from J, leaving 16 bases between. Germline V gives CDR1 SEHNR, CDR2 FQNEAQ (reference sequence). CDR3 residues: CASSLGGSGTLNTGELFF. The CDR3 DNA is TGTGCCAGCAGCTTAGGTGGGTCCGGGACACTGAACACCGGGGAGCTGTTTTTT. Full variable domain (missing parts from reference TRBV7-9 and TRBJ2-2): DTGVSQNPRHKITKRGQNVTFRCDPISEHNRLYWYRQTLGQGPEFLTYFQNEAQLEKSRLLSDRFSAERPKGSFSTLEIQRTEQGDSAMYLCASSLGGSGTLNTGELFFGEGSRLTVL.

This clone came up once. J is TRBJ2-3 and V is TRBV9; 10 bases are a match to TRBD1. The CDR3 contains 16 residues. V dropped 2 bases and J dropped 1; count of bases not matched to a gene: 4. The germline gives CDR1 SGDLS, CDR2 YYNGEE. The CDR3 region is CASSVGQGQGTDTQYF. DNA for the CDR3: TGTGCCAGCAGCGTGGGACAGGGGCAGGGCACAGATACGCAGTATTTT.

CDR3 loop: CASSKIPTSRLTDTQYF. The CDR3 region has the DNA TGTGCCAGCAGCAAGATCCCCACTAGCCGACTCACAGATACGCAGTATTTT. The rearrangement joins TRBV21-1 to TRBJ2-3; TRBD2, as called in the table, went unchecked against the DNA. TRBV21-1 is marked as a pseudogene. The length of the CDR3 is 17 residues.